This entry lists 29 T cell receptor beta chains sequenced from one sample in a study of response to subunit inactivated influenza vaccine. TCRdb itself ran the RT-PCR reads through MiXCR, one entry per CDR3 protein. The sample carries 700,000 to 800,000 distinct CDR3 sequences, about a fifth recorded once. The material was PBMCs from blood, obtained 4 to 6 days after vaccination. The receptors derive from a man between 45 and 60 years old who received an inactivated influenza vaccine.

The chain recombines TRBV7-2 with TRBJ2-7; D gene unclear. Trimming cost V 5 bases and J 6 bases, with 11 bases left between them. Germline V gene sequence: CDR1 SGHTA, CDR2 FQGNSA. This CDR3 is 12 amino acids long. CDR3 nucleotides: TGTGCCAGCAGCCCGCCCATTGGCGAGCAGTACTTC. Amino acids: CASSPPIGEQYF.

In this sample, this clonotype turned up a few times. CDR3 amino acids: CASSSGTGRTDTQYF. Written as DNA, the CDR3 is TGCGCCAGCAGCTCCGGGACTGGCCGCACAGATACGCAGTATTTT. The genes are TRBV5-1 and TRBJ2-3; weak D call: TRBD2 (6 bases). Trimming pared 3 bases from V and 1 base from J, leaving 12 bases between. The CDR3 contains 15 residues. Germline CDR1 is SGHRS and CDR2 is YFSETQ.

The CDR3 DNA reads as TGTGCCAGCAGTTACAAGTCTCCTGCAGATACGCAGTATTTT. Its translation: CASSYKSPADTQYF. The rearrangement joins TRBV2 to TRBJ2-3; D ambiguous. Per germline, CDR1 SNHLY and CDR2 FYNNEI. The CDR3 extends over 14 amino acids. V was shortened by 5 bases and J by 4 bases, with 13 bases between the two germline ends.

The rearrangement links TRBV20-1 to TRBJ1-1, with D perhaps matching TRBD1 (6 bases). This CDR3 region has 11 residues. The V end lost 6 bases, the J end lost 5 bases, and 10 bases lay between the germline ends. Germline-derived CDR1 and CDR2 are DFQATT and SNEGSKA (reference sequence). CDR3 nucleotides: TGCAGTGCATTACAGGGTACTGAAGCTTTCTTT. As protein: CSALQGTEAFF.

This clonotype was counted only a few times. V gene TRBV12-3 or TRBV12-4 combines with J gene TRBJ1-3, with a possible D match to TRBD1 (5 bases). V was shortened by 6 bases and J by 0 bases, with 15 bases between the two germline ends. CDR3 length: 16 amino acids. The CDR3 nucleotides are TGTGCCAGCAGCTTTTGGAGGGGCAGCTCTGGAAACACCATATATTTT. Translated, it gives CASSFWRGSSGNTIYF.

The chain couples TRBV6-2 or TRBV6-3 to TRBJ1-2; the D gene is possibly TRBD1 (5 bases). This CDR3 spans 17 amino acids. CDR1 MNHEY and CDR2 SVGEGT come from the germline V gene. The V and J ends lost 3 bases and 4 bases respectively, with 21 bases between them. The CDR3 region has the DNA TGTGCCAGCAGTTATATTAGGGGCCCAGAAGAGGTCTATGGCTACACCTTC. Its protein is CASSYIRGPEEVYGYTF.

The chain joins TRBV7-2 to TRBJ2-3; 9 positions agree with TRBD2. V shed 3 bases, J shed 2 bases, and the junction held 9 bases outside the gene matches. The CDR3 has 17 residues. Germline CDR1 SGHTA, CDR2 FQGNSA. CDR3: CASSLRGLAGFTDTQYF. CDR3 DNA sequence: TGTGCCAGCAGCTTGAGGGGGCTAGCGGGGTTCACAGATACGCAGTATTTT.

The chain couples TRBV6-1 to TRBJ2-7; D not certain. CDR3 length equals 12 residues. The germline V gene encodes CDR1 MNHNS and CDR2 SASEGT. The V and J ends lost 4 bases and 3 bases respectively, with 7 bases between them. In DNA form, the CDR3 reads TGTGCCAGCAGTGCTTACGGCTACGAGCAGTACTTC. It yields the protein CASSAYGYEQYF.

This rearrangement joins TRBV10-3 to TRBJ2-1, with 7 bases that match TRBD2. Germline CDR1 ENHRY, CDR2 SYGVKD. V was pared by 7 bases and J by 0 bases, with 9 bases of the junction left unmatched. This CDR3 region has 16 residues. The CDR3 DNA reads as TGTGCCATCAAAGCAAGCGGGACCAGCTCCTACAATGAGCAGTTCTTC. It translates to CAIKASGTSSYNEQFF.

This clonotype has a handful of counts. This chain links TRBV4-1 with TRBJ2-7, with D hard to call. Germline V gene lookup returns CDR1 MGHRA and CDR2 YSYEKL. CDR3 length: 14 amino acids. The V end was cut by 3 bases, the J end by 4 bases, with 13 bases between. The CDR3 sequence is CASSQVYEEYEQYF. The CDR3 bases are TGCGCCAGCAGCCAGGTATACGAGGAGTACGAGCAGTACTTC.

The chain recombines TRBV10-3 with TRBJ2-2, with 7 bases aligning to TRBD1. Germline CDR1 and CDR2: ENHRY and SYGVKD. The V gene end was trimmed by 8 bases and the J gene end by 4 bases; junction bases not matched to a gene: 4. The CDR3 extends over 13 amino acids. CDR3 loop: CAIGQVITGELFF. The CDR3 DNA sequence: TGTGCCATCGGACAGGTTATCACCGGGGAGCTGTTTTTT.

V and J are TRBV7-2 and TRBJ2-5; the D call may be TRBD1 or TRBD2 (6 bases each). The CDR3 is 15 amino acids. V dropped 5 bases and J dropped 5 bases, with 18 bases sitting between them. In germline, CDR1 is SGHTA, CDR2 FQGNSA. The CDR3 sequence: CASSTTTGAQETQYF. In nucleotides, the CDR3 is TGTGCCAGCAGCACAACTACGGGGGCCCAGGAGACCCAGTACTTC.

This clonotype was seen only a few times. This chain links TRBV10-3 with TRBJ2-2, with D uncertain. Per germline, CDR1 ENHRY and CDR2 SYGVKD. CDR3 length: 16 amino acids. Trimming took 6 bases from V and 0 from J, leaving 14 bases between them. CDR3 residues: CAISDTQRANTGELFF. The CDR3 region has the DNA TGTGCCATCAGCGATACACAGCGCGCGAACACCGGGGAGCTGTTTTTT.

Only a few counts were recorded for this clonotype. This rearrangement joins TRBV12-3 or TRBV12-4 to TRBJ1-2; 8 bases are shared with TRBD1. Trimming took 4 bases from V and 5 from J; bases not matched to a gene: 3. The CDR3 is 13 residues long. The CDR3 DNA reads as TGTGCCAGCAGTTGGACAGGGAAGTATGGCTACACCTTC. Residues: CASSWTGKYGYTF.

This clonotype was detected only a few times. The V call is TRBV12-3 or TRBV12-4, the J call TRBJ2-1, with 8 bases aligning to TRBD2. The CDR3 is 14 residues long. V gave up 3 bases and J gave up 9 bases; unmatched junction bases: 7. The CDR3 here is CASSFPPAGVEQFF. CDR3 DNA: TGTGCCAGCAGTTTCCCCCCAGCGGGAGTTGAGCAGTTCTTC.

This clonotype was seen only a few times. The conserved final phenylalanine or tryptophan is absent from the CDR3, which likely points to a read error. This sequence joins TRBV29-1 and TRBJ1-1; 9 bases align to TRBD1. With V trimmed by 7 bases and J by 5 bases, 5 bases remained unmatched. CDR3 length: 12 residues. Germline CDR1 reads SQVTM; CDR2 reads ANQGSEA. CDR3 in amino acids: CSADRGETEAFL. The DNA of the CDR3 is TGCAGCGCGGACAGGGGCGAGACTGAAGCTTTCCTT.

This chain uses TRBV3-1 with TRBJ1-4; 7 nucleotides line up with TRBD1. The CDR3 has 16 residues. Germline V gene sequence: CDR1 LGHDT, CDR2 YNNKEL (reference sequence). Unmatched junction bases numbered 9, after V lost 0 bases and J lost 8 bases. The chain's CDR3 is CASSQDLGTANEKLFF. Here the CDR3 DNA reads TGTGCCAGCAGCCAAGATCTGGGGACAGCAAACGAAAAACTGTTTTTT.

This clonotype was picked up many times. The V gene is TRBV12-3 or TRBV12-4, the J gene TRBJ2-3, with TRBD2 matching 10 bases. With V trimmed by 3 bases and J by 1 base, 4 bases remained unmatched. This CDR3 region has 16 residues. CDR3 loop: CASSFPLAGGTDTQYF. The CDR3 DNA reads as TGTGCCAGCAGTTTCCCCCTAGCGGGGGGCACAGATACGCAGTATTTT.

This clonotype has more than one count but fewer than ten. The genes are TRBV7-9 and TRBJ2-1, with 11 bases matching TRBD2. This CDR3 spans 16 amino acids. Germline V gene data show CDR1 as SEHNR and CDR2 as FQNEAQ (reference sequence). The junction had 8 bases not matched to a gene; V was cut back by 2 bases and J by 8 bases. The CDR3 sequence: CASSLRSSGRNDEQFF. The CDR3, as DNA: TGTGCCAGCAGCTTACGTTCTAGCGGGAGGAACGATGAGCAGTTCTTC.

V gene TRBV7-3 combines with J gene TRBJ2-7, with 8 nucleotides matching TRBD2. CDR3 length equals 16 residues. J was trimmed by 2 bases and V by 2 bases; bases with no gene match: 8. In germline, CDR1 is SGHTA, CDR2 FQGTGA. The CDR3 is CASSLEAGVGAYEQYF. The CDR3 DNA is TGTGCCAGCAGCTTAGAAGCGGGAGTAGGGGCCTACGAGCAGTACTTC.

The chain employs TRBV6-2 or TRBV6-3 and TRBJ2-3; either TRBD1 or TRBD2 may supply D (6 bases each). The V end lost 0 bases, the J end lost 2 bases, and 12 bases lay between the germline ends. Per the germline V gene, CDR1 is MNHEY and CDR2 is SVGEGT. This CDR3 spans 16 amino acids. The CDR3 DNA reads TGTGCCAGCAGTTACTCGATCGGGGGCAACACAGATACGCAGTATTTT. Translated: CASSYSIGGNTDTQYF.

This clonotype has more than one count but fewer than ten. The chain has TRBV6-1 and TRBJ2-7; the match to TRBD2 covers 13 bases. The germline V gene encodes CDR1 MNHNS and CDR2 SASEGT. The length of the CDR3 is 16 residues. Unmatched junction bases numbered 6, after V lost 6 bases and J lost 1 base. Here the CDR3 DNA reads TGTGCCAGCAGGCCCCCGACTAGCGGGGGGTCCTACGAGCAGTACTTC. Encoded protein: CASRPPTSGGSYEQYF.

The chain recombines TRBV28 with TRBJ2-7; D is perhaps TRBD1 or TRBD2 (5 bases each). This CDR3 is 15 amino acids long. Germline V gene sequence: CDR1 MDHEN, CDR2 SYDVKM. The ends were cut back, 5 bases at V and 6 bases at J, with 20 bases in the middle. The CDR3 loop reads CASSPSSREYREQYF. The DNA for the CDR3 is TGTGCCAGCAGTCCCTCGAGCAGGGAGTATCGCGAGCAGTACTTC. Drawing the rest from reference TRBV28 and TRBJ2-7, the complete variable domain is DVKVTQSSRYLVKRTGEKVFLECVQDMDHENMFWYRQDPGLGLRLIYFSYDVKMKEKGDIPEGYSVSREKKERFSLILESASTNQTSMYLCASSPSSREYREQYFGPGTRLTVT.

This clonotype appeared a few times. This chain links TRBV9 with TRBJ1-1; TRBD1 might be the D (5 bases). The CDR3 runs 14 residues. The V gene lost 0 bases and the J gene lost 5 bases, with 11 bases spanning the gap. The germline V gene encodes CDR1 SGDLS and CDR2 YYNGEE. The CDR3, as DNA: TGTGCCAGCAGCGTAGCGGGGGGGTTTACTGAAGCTTTCTTT. Its translation: CASSVAGGFTEAFF.

The J gene is TRBJ2-3, the V gene TRBV6-6; no clear D gene. V dropped 2 bases and J dropped 4 bases, with 4 bases sitting between them. The CDR3 has 12 amino acids. The germline V gene has CDR1 MNHNY and CDR2 SVGAGI (reference sequence). The DNA of the CDR3 is TGTGCCAGCAGTTACGATCCAGATACGCAGTATTTT. This codes for CASSYDPDTQYF.

The chain couples TRBV20-1 to TRBJ2-7; 8 bases are shared with TRBD2. The germline CDR1 and CDR2 sequences are DFQATT and SNEGSKA (reference sequence). The CDR3 loop spans 14 amino acids. The junction had 5 bases not matched to a gene; V was cut back by 2 bases and J by 2 bases. As DNA, the CDR3 is TGCAGTGCTAGAACTAGCGGATTAGCCTACGAGCAGTACTTC. Translated, it gives CSARTSGLAYEQYF.

The chain uses TRBV20-1 and TRBJ1-1; D gene ambiguous. The CDR3 has 10 amino acids. CDR1 is DFQATT and CDR2 is SNEGSKA in the germline V gene (reference sequence). V was clipped by 0 bases and J by 8 bases, with 4 bases between them. CDR3 protein: CSARDREAFF. The DNA of the CDR3 is TGCAGTGCTAGAGACCGGGAAGCTTTCTTT.

The chain joins TRBV20-1 to TRBJ1-6, with a weak D call TRBD1 (5 bases). The CDR3 consists of 16 residues. The germline CDR1 and CDR2 sequences are DFQATT and SNEGSKA (reference sequence). Trimming removed 0 bases from V and 9 bases from J, with 18 bases in between. The CDR3 DNA sequence: TGCAGTGCTAGAGATGGGCGAGGGGTTCAGGGTTCACCCCTCCACTTT. Its translation is CSARDGRGVQGSPLHF.

The table lists this clonotype with a few counts. This sequence joins TRBV10-3 and TRBJ1-2, with D possibly being TRBD1 (5 bases). Trimming pared 6 bases from V and 5 bases from J, leaving 22 bases between. The CDR3 contains 16 residues. CDR1 and CDR2 (germline): ENHRY, SYGVKD. The CDR3 region is CAIRPPEGQGGYGYTF. The CDR3 DNA follows: TGTGCCATCAGGCCGCCCGAAGGGCAGGGAGGATATGGCTACACCTTC.